A single sample is the source of the 9 T cell receptor beta chains below, sequenced in a study of molecular identifiers for immune sequencing clone quantification. TCRdb reprocessed the PCR reads via MiXCR and lists one record per CDR3 protein. The sample has 35,000 or so distinct CDR3 sequences; less than 20% are singletons. The sample consisted of naive CD8+ T cells from blood, with Jurkat cell RNA spiked in. Subset denoted: FACS-sorted CD8+CD4-CCR7+CD45RA+ naive T cells. The receptor set was obtained from a human donor in good health. Some libraries in this study had Jurkat cell RNA spiked in.

This clonotype was counted at least ten times. The chain links TRBV12-3 or TRBV12-4 to TRBJ2-1, with 10 positions matching TRBD2. This CDR3 region has 15 residues. Unmatched junction bases numbered 6, after V lost 4 bases and J lost 6 bases. This CDR3 reads CASSSPSGRFNEQFF. The CDR3 DNA is TGTGCCAGCAGTTCCCCTAGCGGGAGATTCAATGAGCAGTTCTTC.

This clonotype was counted between two and nine times. The chain links TRBV12-5 to TRBJ2-5; D perhaps matches TRBD2 (6 bases). Per the germline V gene, CDR1 is LGHNT and CDR2 is FRNRAP. This CDR3 contains 16 residues. Trimming pared 1 base from V and 3 bases from J, leaving 15 bases between. The CDR3 nucleotides are TGTGCTAGTGGTTTGGCGGGGACCGGGGGAAAAGAGACCCAGTACTTC. Translation gives CASGLAGTGGKETQYF.

Comment on this clonotype: A read error is possible here, since a much larger clone lies one base away. The chain links TRBV10-3 to TRBJ2-5; D uncertain. Germline CDR1 is ENHRY and CDR2 is SYGVKD. This CDR3 region has 14 residues. Trimming pared 0 bases from V and 1 base from J, leaving 6 bases between. The DNA for the CDR3 is TGTGCCATCAGTGAGTCGACGAGCCAAGAGACCCAGTACTTC. Translating gives CAISESTSQETQYF.

This clonotype was recorded at least ten times. The chain recombines TRBV19 with TRBJ2-1; TRBD2 is a possible D gene (5 bases). V was cut by 3 bases and J by 6 bases, with 9 bases left in between. Germline V gene data show CDR1 as LNHDA and CDR2 as SQIVND (reference sequence). The CDR3 runs to 13 residues. CDR3 region: CASSIGEFNEQFF. The CDR3 DNA is TGTGCCAGTAGTATTGGGGAGTTCAATGAGCAGTTCTTC.

The table lists this clonotype with many counts. This chain joins TRBV7-3 and TRBJ2-1; 9 bases are shared with TRBD1. The germline V gene encodes CDR1 SGHTA and CDR2 FQGTGA. The CDR3 consists of 15 residues. V was clipped by 5 bases and J by 5 bases; unmatched bases: 7. DNA for the CDR3: TGTGCCAGCAGCCAAAGGACAGGGGCGGACAATGAGCAGTTCTTC. Its translation: CASSQRTGADNEQFF. Supplemented by reference TRBV7-3 and TRBJ2-1, the full variable domain reads GAGVSQTPSNKVTEKGKYVELRCDPISGHTALYWYRQSLGQGPEFLIYFQGTGAADDSGLPNDRFFAVRPEGSVSTLKIQRTERGDSAVYLCASSQRTGADNEQFFGPGTRLTVL.

This clonotype was picked up a small number of times. The CDR3 DNA is TGTGCCAGTGACGGGTCCGGGAATGGCTACACCTTC. Amino acid sequence: CASDGSGNGYTF. The V gene is TRBV19, the J gene TRBJ1-2; no clear D. Germline V gene lookup returns CDR1 LNHDA and CDR2 SQIVND (reference sequence). The V end lost 8 bases, the J end lost 6 bases, and 13 bases lay between the germline ends. The CDR3 spans 12 residues.

In its sample, this clonotype was seen many times. The J gene is TRBJ2-2, the V gene TRBV7-9, with 8 bases that match TRBD2. J was trimmed by 6 bases and V by 1 base; bases with no gene match: 16. CDR3 length equals 19 residues. Germline V lookup: CDR1 SEHNR, CDR2 FQNEAQ (reference sequence). This CDR3 reads CASSLGIGLAAFGSGELFF. CDR3 DNA sequence: TGTGCCAGCAGCTTAGGGATAGGACTAGCTGCCTTTGGTTCCGGGGAGCTGTTTTTT.

This clonotype was observed many times. This chain connects TRBV9 to TRBJ2-1; D not resolved. This CDR3 contains 14 residues. Germline CDR1 reads SGDLS; CDR2 reads YYNGEE. The germline V and J ends were trimmed by 5 bases and 2 bases, with 11 bases remaining between them. In nucleotides, the CDR3 is TGTGCCAGCAGGGAAGGATCCACCTACAATGAGCAGTTCTTC. It yields the protein CASREGSTYNEQFF.

The sample holds one count of this clonotype. This sequence joins TRBV5-4 and TRBJ2-2; D is undetermined. Trimming cost V 4 bases and J 6 bases, with 13 bases left between them. The germline V gene has CDR1 SGHNT and CDR2 YYREEE (reference sequence). This CDR3 has 14 amino acids. In DNA, the CDR3 is TGTGCCAGCAGCCGCCCGGATCATCCCGGGGAGCTGTTTTTT. This sequence encodes CASSRPDHPGELFF.